The present T cell receptor (beta chain) was sequenced within a study of blood T cell repertoires in COVID-19. Study in general: PBMCs, B-cell-depleted T cells, or T cells were the source of the cDNA or gDNA that made up the material.

CDR1 and CDR2 (germline): SGHAT, FQNNGV. J was trimmed by 3 bases and V by 0 bases; bases with no gene match: 12. The CDR3 covers 18 residues. TCRdb's table, derived via immunoSEQ multiplex PCR, lists solely in-frame clones and lacks some. This sample yields 400,000 to 500,000 clones, of which around nine tenths are seen a single time; roughly 1.4% belongs to the top ten. Individuals aged about 18 to 90 years were recruited from 24 US areas. Within 2 weeks of study entry, exposed participants had contacted a PCR-confirmed or clinician-diagnosed COVID-19 case. The receptor was derived from a woman younger than 35 who had been exposed to COVID-19. The rearrangement uses TRBV11-2 and TRBJ2-5; 8 bases are a match to TRBD2. Sequencing was carried out using PBMCs or T cells enriched from blood (not recorded which). CDR3 sequence (DNA): TGTGCCAGCAGCTTAGAGCTGTCGGGCGGGGGGACGGAAGAGACCCAGTACTTC. The encoded protein is CASSLELSGGGTEETQYF.